This TCR beta chain is from a study of T cell repertoires in chronic hepatitis B (dated by TCRdb to about 2019). On this clone itself: Its antigen remains unidentified. It has no much larger one-base neighbor in the sample; base qualities were not kept.

Library creation used the immunoSEQ multiplex PCR assay. The immuneACCESS repertoire file appears here via TCRdb, limited to in-frame rearrangements. These files lack a portion of the clones; in checked studies, under half of the deficit traces to unresolved V genes, and the cause of the others is not known. This sample holds fewer than 700 clones; around 84% were observed only once. The ten largest clones take up roughly 15% of the sample. The CDR3 numbers 14 residues from cysteine through phenylalanine. Only the CDR3 DNA stays, 42 bases, in frame from base 1. Relative to germline, V is 1 base shorter and J is 3 bases shorter, with 7 bases between their ends. CDR1 SGHNT and CDR2 YENEEA are derived from the germline V gene.

The sequence came from a human donor with chronic hepatitis B virus infection. In this chain, TRBV11-3 is recombined with TRBJ2-1, with a weak D call of TRBD2 (5 bases match). Sequencing was done on a sample of total CD8+ T cells from PBMCs. The nucleotides read TGTGCCAGCAGCTTAGGAGGGTACTACAATGAGCAGTTCTTC. This encodes CASSLGGYYNEQFF.